These 15 T cell receptor beta chains share one sample of origin, sequenced in a study of CD8 T cells in Susac syndrome. A quantity of roughly 0.5 to 1 ug RNA underwent reverse transcription using random hexamers. TCRdb redid the calling of the immunoSEQ multiplex PCR reads with MiXCR, one entry per CDR3 protein. This sample has 95,000 to 150,000 distinct CDR3 sequences; just under 95% occur once, and the top ten carry 0.28%. The specimen sequenced was CD8+ T cells from PBMCs. The receptors were gathered from a human donor with Susac syndrome.

This chain uses TRBV20-1 with TRBJ2-3; tentatively, D is TRBD2 (7 bases). This CDR3 region has 17 residues. The V end lost 3 bases, the J end lost 0 bases, and 19 bases lay between the germline ends. Germline V gene lookup returns CDR1 DFQATT and CDR2 SNEGSKA (reference sequence). The CDR3 is CSASGGGGQTSTDTQYF. The CDR3 DNA follows: TGCAGTGCTAGTGGCGGCGGGGGACAAACTAGCACAGATACGCAGTATTTT.

The chain employs TRBV6-2 or TRBV6-3 and TRBJ2-3, with TRBD1 matching over 9 bases. The CDR3 runs 17 residues. J was trimmed by 4 bases and V by 2 bases; bases with no gene match: 10. CDR1 is MNHEY and CDR2 is SVGEGT in the germline V gene. CDR3 in DNA: TGTGCCAGCAGTTACCTCGGGACAGGGCCGAAGGCAGATACGCAGTATTTT. Translation gives CASSYLGTGPKADTQYF.

This clonotype was observed once. V usage is TRBV7-9 and J usage is TRBJ1-2; TRBD1 matches at 7 bases. Trimming cost V 1 base and J 4 bases; bases outside gene matches: 3. The CDR3 has 14 residues. Germline lookup yields CDR1 SEHNR and CDR2 FQNEAQ (reference sequence). CDR3 region: CASSLGDRAYGYTF. The CDR3 nucleotides are TGTGCCAGCAGCTTAGGGGACAGAGCCTATGGCTACACCTTC.

The V call is TRBV29-1, the J call TRBJ2-3; D might be TRBD2 (6 bases). The CDR3 contains 13 residues. Germline CDR1 SQVTM, CDR2 ANQGSEA. V lost 8 bases and J lost 5, with 17 bases in between. CDR3 in amino acids: CSTPAGQEDTQYF. The CDR3 coding sequence is TGCAGCACCCCGGCGGGGCAGGAAGATACGCAGTATTTT.

This rearrangement joins TRBV11-2 to TRBJ2-5, with 7 bases identical to TRBD2. CDR3 length equals 13 residues. J was trimmed by 4 bases and V by 3 bases; bases with no gene match: 2. Germline loops: CDR1 SGHAT, CDR2 FQNNGV. DNA of the CDR3: TGTGCCAGCAGCTTTAGCGGGCCAGAGACCCAGTACTTC. Its protein product is CASSFSGPETQYF.

The chain has TRBV6-6 and TRBJ2-7, with 10 nucleotides matching TRBD2. J gave up 6 bases and V 4 bases, and 12 bases lay outside the gene matches. From germline, CDR1 is MNHNY and CDR2 SVGAGI (reference sequence). This CDR3 is built from 16 residues. The DNA for the CDR3 is TGTGCCAGCAGTTTCCCGGGACTAGCGAGGGGTAGCGAGCAGTACTTC. Protein sequence: CASSFPGLARGSEQYF.

The chain is built from TRBV3-1 and TRBJ2-1, with TRBD1 identical over 9 bases. Germline-derived CDR1 and CDR2 are LGHDT and YNNKEL (reference sequence). With 4 bases clipped from V and 4 bases from J, the junction kept 8 bases outside the gene matches. The CDR3 is 16 amino acids. The CDR3 loop reads CASSRGTGRGYNEQFF. CDR3 nucleotides: TGTGCCAGCAGCCGAGGGACAGGGAGAGGGTACAATGAGCAGTTCTTC.

V and J are TRBV29-1 and TRBJ1-2; D is perhaps TRBD1 (5 bases). V shed 3 bases and J shed 4 bases, with 21 bases lying between them. Germline V gives CDR1 SQVTM, CDR2 ANQGSEA. The length of the CDR3 is 16 residues. In nucleotides, the CDR3 is TGCAGCGTTGATAGGGGCCCCGCCAGGGCGACCTATGGCTACACCTTC. It translates to CSVDRGPARATYGYTF.

This chain joins TRBV7-9 and TRBJ2-7, with D possibly being TRBD1 (6 bases). Trimming removed 4 bases from V and 0 bases from J, with 10 bases in between. This CDR3 is built from 14 residues. Germline V gives CDR1 SEHNR, CDR2 FQNEAQ (reference sequence). CDR3 residues: CASSSGQTSYEQYF. In DNA, the CDR3 is TGTGCCAGCAGCTCCGGACAGACCTCCTACGAGCAGTACTTC.

This chain links TRBV9 with TRBJ2-7; D is possibly TRBD1 or TRBD2 (6 bases each). V was pared by 0 bases and J by 6 bases, with 13 bases between. The CDR3 is made up of 14 amino acids. Germline V CDR1 and CDR2: SGDLS, YYNGEE. CDR3 loop: CASSVGLEGVEQYF. As DNA, the CDR3 is TGTGCCAGCAGCGTAGGGTTGGAGGGGGTCGAGCAGTACTTC.

V is TRBV13 and J is TRBJ2-7; D is uncertain. The CDR3 loop spans 14 amino acids. In germline, CDR1 is PRHDT, CDR2 FYEKMQ (reference sequence). V lost 5 bases and J lost 2, with 13 bases in between. This CDR3 is CASSQGDTAYEQYF. The CDR3, as DNA: TGTGCCAGCAGCCAAGGTGATACAGCCTACGAGCAGTACTTC.

J is TRBJ2-7 and V is TRBV15, with unresolved D. Trimming removed 0 bases from V and 7 bases from J, with 7 bases in between. The CDR3 has 12 amino acids. The germline V gene has CDR1 LNHNV and CDR2 YYDKDF (reference sequence). CDR3 amino acids: CATSRDAREQYF. The CDR3 nucleotides read TGTGCCACCAGCAGAGATGCCCGAGAGCAGTACTTC.

The chain has TRBV25-1 and TRBJ1-2; possibly TRBD1 for D (5 bases). Germline V gene lookup returns CDR1 MGHDK and CDR2 SYGVNS. This CDR3 comprises 13 residues. V shed 3 bases and J shed 4 bases, with 9 bases lying between them. The CDR3 protein is CASSEGLSYGYTF. The CDR3 nucleotides read TGTGCCAGCAGTGAGGGACTCAGCTATGGCTACACCTTC.

V usage is TRBV3-1 and J usage is TRBJ2-1; TRBD1 is a possible D gene (5 bases). Germline V lookup: CDR1 LGHDT, CDR2 YNNKEL (reference sequence). V was cut by 0 bases and J by 0 bases, with 6 bases left in between. CDR3 length equals 15 residues. The chain's CDR3 is CASSQETGSYNEQFF. The CDR3 DNA is TGTGCCAGCAGCCAAGAAACAGGCTCCTACAATGAGCAGTTCTTC.

The V call is TRBV29-1, the J call TRBJ1-1; D is unresolved. CDR1 is SQVTM and CDR2 is ANQGSEA in the germline V gene. Trimming removed 0 bases from V and 5 bases from J, with 1 base in between. CDR3 length: 10 residues. The CDR3 nucleotides read TGCAGCGTTGAAGAGACTGAAGCTTTCTTT. It specifies CSVEETEAFF.